These T cell receptor beta chains were read from a single sample in a study of T-cell memory formation after mild COVID-19. From the 5' RACE reads, TCRdb called clonotypes with MiXCR, one entry per CDR3 protein. There are about 500,000 distinct CDR3 sequences in the sample; over 20% occur only once, and approximately 13% lies in the top ten. The sequenced sample consisted of PBMCs or a T cell subset sorted from them (not recorded which). The receptors originated from an adult woman who had mild COVID-19 (a few samples of this study predate the infection). Cell type and time point are not known. CDR3s include the opening cysteine and the closing phenylalanine or tryptophan. Each record gives: clone size, J gene, V gene, D gene, CDR3 protein, CDR3 DNA. A D gene is named only where the DNA matches it firmly. Rows may omit the clone size; those that give it use once, few, many or a size class.

NA | TRBJ2-7 | TRBV10-3 | NA | CAISVSGTTNSYEQYF | TGTGCCATCAGTGTCTCCGGGACAACAAACTCCTACGAGCAGTACTTC
NA | TRBJ1-5 | TRBV2 | NA | CASSEWLASNQPQHF | TGTGCCAGCAGTGAGTGGCTAGCTTCCAATCAGCCCCAGCATTTT
NA | TRBJ2-3 | TRBV24-1 | NA | CATSDLAGYSTDTQYF | TGTGCCACCAGTGATTTGGCGGGGTACAGCACAGATACGCAGTATTTT
few | TRBJ2-3 | TRBV5-1 | TRBD1 | CASSPGQVIEGVTQYF | TGCGCCAGCAGCCCAGGACAGGTTATCGAGGGGGTTACGCAGTATTTT
NA | TRBJ2-1 | TRBV5-1 | TRBD1 | CASSLNRGHLSHNEQFF | TGCGCCAGCAGCTTGAACAGGGGGCACCTGTCGCACAATGAGCAGTTCTTC
NA | TRBJ1-4 | TRBV24-1 | TRBD1 | CATSEPGTGNEKLFF | TGTGCCACCAGTGAACCCGGGACAGGGAATGAAAAACTGTTTTTT
NA | TRBJ2-4 | TRBV12-3/TRBV12-4 | TRBD1 | CASSPETGVENIQYF | TGTGCCAGCAGCCCCGAGACAGGGGTGGAAAACATTCAGTACTTC
once | TRBJ2-7 | TRBV7-2 | TRBD2 | CASSLWLAGAYEQYF | TGTGCCAGCAGCTTATGGCTAGCGGGAGCCTACGAGCAGTACTTC
NA | TRBJ2-2 | TRBV24-1 | TRBD1 | CATSDLATGTNTGELFF | TGTGCCACCAGTGATTTGGCGACAGGGACGAACACCGGGGAGCTGTTTTTT
NA | TRBJ1-2 | TRBV11-2 | NA | CASSLHSTYGYTF | TGTGCCAGCAGCTTACATTCCACCTATGGCTACACCTTC
few | TRBJ2-1 | TRBV3-1 | TRBD2 | CASSHLAGTTQFF | TGTGCCAGCAGCCACCTAGCCGGGACTACACAGTTCTTC
few | TRBJ2-7 | TRBV4-1 | TRBD2 | CASSRGLAGGYYEQYF | TGCGCCAGCAGCCGAGGACTAGCGGGAGGTTACTACGAGCAGTACTTC
few | TRBJ1-1 | TRBV7-9 | NA | CASSSFPLTDTEAFF | TGTGCCAGCAGCTCTTTCCCCTTAACTGACACTGAAGCTTTCTTT
NA | TRBJ1-3 | TRBV6-5 | NA | CASSYSTRAGNTIYF | TGTGCCAGCAGTTACTCGACGAGGGCTGGAAACACCATATATTTT
few | TRBJ2-7 | TRBV7-8 | NA | CASSFPRFTPGALSDEQYF | TGTGCCAGCAGCTTCCCTAGGTTTACTCCGGGAGCCCTATCCGACGAGCAGTACTTC
NA | TRBJ1-2 | TRBV24-1 | TRBD1 | CATSDPGQNNYGYTF | TGTGCCACCAGTGATCCGGGACAGAATAACTATGGCTACACCTTC
NA | TRBJ1-4 | TRBV7-9 | NA | CASSLQGGLMEKLFF | TGTGCCAGCAGCTTACAGGGCGGATTGATGGAAAAACTGTTTTTT
NA | TRBJ2-1 | TRBV4-1 | TRBD2 | CASSQERRLAGASSSYNEQFF | TGCGCCAGCAGCCAAGAGAGGCGACTAGCGGGGGCCTCCAGCTCCTACAATGAGCAGTTCTTC
many | TRBJ2-7 | TRBV5-6 | TRBD2 | CASSLGAVPSGQYF | TGTGCCAGCAGCTTGGGTGCAGTCCCTAGCGGGCAGTACTTC
many | TRBJ1-6 | TRBV7-2 | TRBD1 | CASSFDRVWGGPYNSPLHF | TGTGCCAGCAGCTTCGACAGGGTCTGGGGGGGACCTTATAATTCACCCCTCCACTTT
NA | TRBJ2-1 | TRBV10-3 | NA | CAISERGSSYNEQFF | TGTGCCATCAGTGAGAGGGGTAGCTCCTACAATGAGCAGTTCTTC
NA | TRBJ1-1 | TRBV30 | NA | CAWSRQTPNTEAFF | TGTGCCTGGAGTAGACAGACTCCTAACACTGAAGCTTTCTTT
NA | TRBJ2-5 | TRBV20-1 | NA | CSATHPRAAQETQYF | TGCAGTGCCACGCATCCCCGAGCGGCCCAAGAGACCCAGTACTTC
NA | TRBJ2-6 | TRBV27 | NA | CASSVRAGGANVLTF | TGTGCCAGCAGTGTCAGGGCGGGGGGGGCCAACGTCCTGACTTTC
few | TRBJ1-2 | TRBV27 | TRBD1 | CASSLRTGPNYGYTF | TGTGCCAGCAGTCTCCGGACAGGACCAAACTATGGCTACACCTTC
NA | TRBJ2-1 | TRBV12-3/TRBV12-4 | NA | CASSHSSYNEQFF | TGTGCCAGCAGTCATTCATCCTACAATGAGCAGTTCTTC
NA | TRBJ1-1 | TRBV12-3/TRBV12-4 | NA | CASSLLRSTEAFF | TGTGCCAGCAGTTTATTACGGAGCACTGAAGCTTTCTTT
NA | TRBJ2-1 | TRBV2 | NA | CASWGASGPDSYNEQFF | TGTGCCAGCTGGGGGGCTAGCGGACCGGACTCCTACAATGAGCAGTTCTTC
NA | TRBJ2-1 | TRBV6-1 | NA | CASSDGLGASEQFF | TGTGCCAGCAGTGACGGGTTGGGGGCGAGTGAGCAGTTCTTC
few | TRBJ2-4 | TRBV6-5 | TRBD1 | CASSTTGTGSYIQYF | TGTGCCAGCAGTACTACCGGGACAGGGAGTTACATTCAGTACTTC
few | TRBJ1-1 | TRBV6-2/TRBV6-3 | NA | CASSYVGTGEAFF | TGTGCCAGCAGTTACGTGGGAACGGGTGAAGCTTTCTTT
NA | TRBJ2-2 | TRBV27 | TRBD2 | CASGRAGERDTGELFF | TGTGCCAGCGGTCGGGCGGGGGAGAGGGACACCGGGGAGCTGTTTTTT
NA | TRBJ2-7 | TRBV29-1 | NA | CSVGGGEWPYEQYF | TGCAGCGTTGGGGGTGGCGAATGGCCCTACGAGCAGTACTTC
NA | TRBJ1-2 | TRBV5-1 | NA | CASSSDSWGYTF | TGCGCCAGCAGCTCGGACAGTTGGGGCTACACCTTC
NA | TRBJ2-7 | TRBV29-1 | TRBD2 | CSVELAGVSYEQYF | TGCAGCGTTGAATTAGCGGGAGTGAGTTACGAGCAGTACTTC
NA | TRBJ2-7 | TRBV12-3/TRBV12-4 | TRBD1 | CASSLATGGEQYF | TGTGCCAGCAGTTTAGCGACAGGGGGCGAGCAGTACTTC
NA | TRBJ2-2 | TRBV5-1 | TRBD2 | CASSFGGTSTGELFF | TGCGCCAGCAGCTTTGGGGGGACTAGCACCGGGGAGCTGTTTTTT
NA | TRBJ1-1 | TRBV6-2/TRBV6-3 | NA | CASSTVGAEAFF | TGTGCCAGCAGTACGGTAGGAGCTGAAGCTTTCTTT
NA | TRBJ2-2 | TRBV12-3/TRBV12-4 | TRBD2 | CASRWGLATAGELFF | TGTGCCAGCAGGTGGGGACTAGCGACGGCCGGGGAGCTGTTTTTT
once | TRBJ2-3 | TRBV6-4 | TRBD2 | CASSDRTSFRTDTQYF | TGTGCCAGCAGTGACCGGACTAGCTTTCGAACAGATACGCAGTATTTT
NA | TRBJ2-3 | TRBV5-5 | NA | CASSSPGLADTQYF | TGTGCCAGCAGCTCCCCAGGGTTAGCAGATACGCAGTATTTT
few | TRBJ2-4 | TRBV5-1 | NA | CASSLDGSVNIQYF | TGCGCCAGCAGCTTGGATGGGTCGGTAAACATTCAGTACTTC
few | TRBJ2-7 | TRBV12-3/TRBV12-4 | NA | CASSFVFGNEQYF | TGTGCCAGCAGTTTCGTGTTTGGGAACGAGCAGTACTTC
NA | TRBJ2-5 | TRBV29-1 | NA | CSVEGHRTTQYF | TGCAGCGTTGAGGGACACCGAACGACCCAGTACTTC
once | TRBJ2-7 | TRBV20-1 | NA | CSARVPGRYEQYF | TGCAGTGCTAGAGTCCCGGGAAGGTACGAGCAGTACTTC
NA | TRBJ2-1 | TRBV28 | NA | CASRSRGTPTKDEQFF | TGTGCCAGCAGATCGCGGGGAACACCGACGAAGGATGAGCAGTTCTTC
NA | TRBJ2-7 | TRBV7-9 | NA | CASSRSGTSPYEQYF | TGTGCCAGCAGCCGTTCCGGGACATCCCCCTACGAGCAGTACTTC
NA | TRBJ2-7 | TRBV10-3 | TRBD1 | CAISDPGQGQSYEQYF | TGTGCCATCAGCGACCCGGGACAGGGCCAATCCTACGAGCAGTACTTC
NA | TRBJ2-3 | TRBV19 | NA | CASSSRRTDTQYF | TGTGCCAGTAGTAGTCGGCGCACAGATACGCAGTATTTT
once | TRBJ1-1 | TRBV11-3 | NA | CASSLLGGLDTEAFF | TGTGCCAGCAGCCTACTGGGGGGGCTCGACACTGAAGCTTTCTTT
NA | TRBJ1-3 | TRBV7-2 | NA | CASSVPQGSSSGNTIYF | TGTGCCAGCAGCGTACCACAGGGCTCCAGCTCTGGAAACACCATATATTTT
NA | TRBJ2-2 | TRBV19 | NA | CASSSLEGFTGELFF | TGTGCCAGTAGTAGCTTGGAGGGGTTCACCGGGGAGCTGTTTTTT
NA | TRBJ2-3 | TRBV30 | NA | CAWSEGSTDTQYF | TGTGCCTGGAGTGAGGGCAGCACAGATACGCAGTATTTT
few | TRBJ2-7 | TRBV6-5 | NA | CASSDSSKSREQYF | TGTGCCAGCAGCGACTCCTCAAAGTCGCGTGAGCAGTACTTC
NA | TRBJ1-1 | TRBV28 | NA | CASSRAGGAFF | TGTGCCAGCAGTCGGGCTGGGGGAGCTTTCTTT